The 27 T cell receptor beta chains in this list originate from one sample, sequenced in a study of blood T cells in healthy people across ages. The second PCR ran roughly 6 to 12 cycles with a sample-barcoded 5' primer and J-beta primers. TCRdb passed the 5' RACE reads through MiXCR, listing each CDR3 protein once. The sample records roughly 1,500,000 distinct CDR3 sequences, roughly 40% being singletons. Sample: blood. The receptor set was obtained from a woman between 18 and 29 years old in good health.

This clonotype appeared a few times. V and J are TRBV7-6 and TRBJ2-3; tentative D call: TRBD1 (5 bases). Trimming shortened V by 1 base and J by 2 bases, and 13 bases separated the two germline ends. This CDR3 contains 16 residues. CDR1 is SGHVS and CDR2 is FNYEAQ in the germline V gene. The CDR3 protein is CASSLGSGATTDTQYF. The CDR3 DNA follows: TGTGCCAGCAGCTTAGGTAGTGGGGCCACCACAGATACGCAGTATTTT.

The gene calls are TRBV4-2 and TRBJ2-3; 9 positions agree with TRBD2. The V gene's germline CDR1 is LGHNA and CDR2 YNFKEQ. With V trimmed by 0 bases and J by 1 base, 11 bases remained unmatched. The CDR3 length is 19 residues. CDR3 sequence reads: CASSQDPFSAGGGTDTQYF. The CDR3 DNA follows: TGTGCCAGCAGCCAAGACCCATTCTCCGCGGGAGGGGGCACAGATACGCAGTATTTT.

This clonotype was observed at least ten times. V is TRBV4-1 and J is TRBJ1-2, with unresolved D. Per germline, CDR1 MGHRA and CDR2 YSYEKL. CDR3 length: 16 amino acids. V shed 1 base and J shed 4 bases, with 16 bases lying between them. CDR3 loop: CASSQVWFRMSYGYTF. For the CDR3, the DNA is TGCGCCAGCAGCCAAGTTTGGTTCAGGATGAGCTATGGCTACACCTTC.

This clonotype was picked up many times. V usage is TRBV28 and J usage is TRBJ2-5; D possibly corresponds to TRBD1 (6 bases). The CDR3 is 15 amino acids. CDR1 and CDR2 (germline): MDHEN, SYDVKM. Deletions cut 6 bases from V and 0 bases from J, with 14 bases between. This CDR3 reads CASRKQGAYQETQYF. CDR3 coding DNA: TGTGCCAGCAGAAAACAGGGAGCGTACCAAGAGACCCAGTACTTC.

This clonotype was recorded a few times. The J gene is TRBJ2-4, the V gene TRBV7-8; 9 bases map to TRBD1. Germline V CDR1 and CDR2: SGHVS, FQNEAQ. The CDR3 is made up of 17 amino acids. Trimming removed 5 bases from V and 0 bases from J; junction bases left unmatched: 8. CDR3 in amino acids: CASSSGQGTLAKNIQYF. The CDR3 DNA reads TGTGCCAGCAGCAGCGGACAGGGGACCCTAGCCAAAAACATTCAGTACTTC.

The chain is built from TRBV20-1 and TRBJ2-3; 15 bases are shared with TRBD2. The CDR3 covers 20 residues. V trimming: 3 bases; J trimming: 2 bases; junction bases outside the gene matches: 15. Per germline, CDR1 DFQATT and CDR2 SNEGSKA (reference sequence). This chain's CDR3 is CSASYSRGLAGGRFTDTQYF. The DNA of the CDR3 is TGCAGTGCTAGTTATTCGAGGGGACTAGCGGGAGGCCGCTTCACAGATACGCAGTATTTT.

The chain combines TRBV5-1 with TRBJ1-4; 9 nucleotides match TRBD1. The germline gives CDR1 SGHRS, CDR2 YFSETQ. Trimming cost V 3 bases and J 5 bases; bases outside gene matches: 5. This CDR3 region has 15 residues. The CDR3 coding sequence is TGCGCCAGCAGCTGGGGGACAGGGACGAATGAAAAACTGTTTTTT. Residues: CASSWGTGTNEKLFF.

A few counts support this clonotype. The genes are TRBV6-2 or TRBV6-3 and TRBJ2-1; 7 bases fit TRBD2. Germline-derived CDR1 and CDR2 are MNHEY and SVGEGT. The CDR3 runs to 16 residues. The V gene end was trimmed by 5 bases and the J gene end by 10 bases; junction bases not matched to a gene: 17. CDR3 coding DNA: TGTGCCAGCAGTCCCTGGACTAGTTCCGCCCAATTGGAGCAGTTCTTC. As protein: CASSPWTSSAQLEQFF.

This clonotype came up a few times. J is TRBJ2-3 and V is TRBV10-3; 10 bases are shared with TRBD2. Germline V lookup: CDR1 ENHRY, CDR2 SYGVKD. This CDR3 is 17 amino acids long. V was clipped by 0 bases and J by 2 bases; unmatched bases: 5. For the CDR3, the DNA is TGTGCCATCAGTGAGTCATTACTAGCGGGGTTCACAGATACGCAGTATTTT. Protein: CAISESLLAGFTDTQYF.

The V gene is TRBV5-5, the J gene TRBJ2-6; 8 nucleotides agree with TRBD1. The CDR3 has 17 residues. Germline V gene lookup returns CDR1 SGHKS and CDR2 YYEKEE (reference sequence). Trimming at V came to 0 bases and at J to 3 bases, leaving 5 bases not matched to a gene. The chain's CDR3 is CASSLVQGALGANVLTF. The CDR3 nucleotides read TGTGCCAGCAGCTTGGTCCAGGGGGCGCTTGGGGCCAACGTCCTGACTTTC.

V gene TRBV4-1 combines with J gene TRBJ2-7; weak D call: TRBD1 (5 bases). Trimming took off 1 base at V and 3 bases at J, with 13 bases between the two ends. Germline V gives CDR1 MGHRA, CDR2 YSYEKL. The CDR3 is 15 residues long. This CDR3 is CASSQALQAYYEQYF. CDR3 nucleotide sequence: TGCGCCAGCAGCCAAGCCCTACAGGCCTACTACGAGCAGTACTTC.

The chain joins TRBV11-2 to TRBJ1-1; D is unresolved. Germline V gene data show CDR1 as SGHAT and CDR2 as FQNNGV. CDR3 length: 14 residues. V lost 5 bases and J 6 bases, leaving 16 bases between the germline ends. CDR3 amino acids: CASSRGPGVAEAFF. CDR3 DNA: TGTGCCAGCAGCCGCGGACCCGGGGTAGCTGAAGCTTTCTTT.

Comments on this clonotype: The junction departs from germline at one end; a sequencing error may be responsible. This CDR3 is CAASRGDQGYQPQHF. The CDR3 DNA reads as TGTGCCGCCAGCAGAGGTGACCAGGGGTATCAGCCCCAGCATTTT. The rearrangement links TRBV15 to TRBJ1-5; tentatively, D is TRBD1 (6 bases). CDR1 is LNHNV and CDR2 is YYDKDF in the germline V gene (reference sequence). The CDR3 totals 15 residues.

At least ten counts were recorded for this clonotype. The chain couples TRBV29-1 to TRBJ2-7; D is possibly TRBD2 (5 bases). The CDR3 runs to 13 residues. Trimming left V 4 bases short and J 1 base short, with 11 bases between. Germline CDR1 and CDR2: SQVTM and ANQGSEA. In DNA form, the CDR3 reads TGCAGCGTTGTGACTGGCGGGTCCTACGAGCAGTACTTC. Translated: CSVVTGGSYEQYF.

Written as DNA, the CDR3 is TGTGCCAGCATAGCCTGGGGGGGTTTGAACACTGAAGCTTTCTTT. Translated: CASIAWGGLNTEAFF. The genes are TRBV2 and TRBJ1-1; TRBD1 might be the D (5 bases). The CDR3 consists of 15 residues. CDR1 and CDR2 (germline): SNHLY, FYNNEI. The V gene lost 7 bases and the J gene lost 0 bases, with 15 bases spanning the gap.

The rearrangement links TRBV14 to TRBJ1-1, with TRBD1 as a possible D gene (5 bases). The CDR3 length is 15 residues. The germline V and J ends were trimmed by 4 bases and 3 bases, with 15 bases remaining between them. CDR1 is SGHDN, CDR2 FVKESK, per germline. CDR3 sequence: CASSPFGGLDTEAFF. The CDR3 coding sequence is TGTGCCAGCAGCCCTTTTGGGGGGTTGGACACTGAAGCTTTCTTT. Based on the CDR3 plus reference TRBV14 and TRBJ1-1, the full variable domain is EAGVTQFPSHSVIEKGQTVTLRCDPISGHDNLYWYRRVMGKEIKFLLHFVKESKQDESGMPNNRFLAERTGGTYSTLKVQPAELEDSGVYFCASSPFGGLDTEAFFGQGTRLTVV.

The V and J genes are TRBV25-1 and TRBJ2-1; D unresolved. Germline V gene data show CDR1 as MGHDK and CDR2 as SYGVNS. This CDR3 region has 15 residues. V was cut by 3 bases and J by 8 bases, with 17 bases left in between. CDR3 residues: CASSDQLGLIDEQFF. Here the CDR3 DNA reads TGTGCCAGCAGTGACCAGCTTGGTCTAATCGATGAGCAGTTCTTC.

This clonotype came up a few times. The rearrangement links TRBV2 to TRBJ2-1; tentatively, D is TRBD2 (6 bases). This CDR3 region has 15 residues. CDR1 and CDR2 from the germline V gene are SNHLY and FYNNEI. V lost 3 bases to trimming and J lost 5 bases, with 14 bases between them. CDR3 nucleotides: TGTGCCAGCAGTGAGTCGCTAGCGCGAGACAATGAGCAGTTCTTC. This gives the protein CASSESLARDNEQFF.

V and J are TRBV29-1 and TRBJ2-5, with D possibly being TRBD1 (6 bases). This CDR3 spans 12 amino acids. The ends were cut back, 7 bases at V and 2 bases at J, with 11 bases in the middle. CDR1 and CDR2 from the germline V gene are SQVTM and ANQGSEA. The DNA for the CDR3 is TGCAGCGAGAAGACAGGTCAAGAGACCCAGTACTTC. Translated, it gives CSEKTGQETQYF.

The CDR3 coding sequence is TGTGCCACCACAACAGGGCCCAACAATGAGCAGTTCTTC. This gives the protein CATTTGPNNEQFF. The chain carries TRBV6-1 and TRBJ2-1, with a possible D match to TRBD1 (6 bases). Germline values: CDR1 MNHNS, CDR2 SASEGT. Between the trimmed V and J ends, which lost 10 bases and 5 bases, there was a span of 15 bases. This CDR3 is 13 amino acids long.

This clonotype appeared a single time. The junction departs from the called germline gene at one end, perhaps through a read error. The chain joins TRBV24-1 to TRBJ2-2; possible D gene TRBD2, 6 bases. The CDR3 sequence is 14 residues long. The germline CDR1 and CDR2 sequences are KGHDR and SFDVKD. CDR3 amino acids: CATSGDLSTGGLFF. The CDR3 bases are TGTGCCACCAGTGGGGACCTTTCCACCGGGGGGCTGTTTTTT.

V is TRBV20-1 and J is TRBJ2-3; D is ambiguous. The CDR3 totals 16 residues. Between the trimmed V and J ends, which lost 0 bases and 2 bases, there was a span of 15 bases. Germline-derived CDR1 and CDR2 are DFQATT and SNEGSKA (reference sequence). CDR3 residues: CSARDIGRILTDTQYF. The CDR3 region has the DNA TGCAGTGCTAGAGATATAGGCCGAATTCTCACAGATACGCAGTATTTT.

The J gene is TRBJ1-5, the V gene TRBV15; D might be TRBD1 (5 bases). The CDR3 spans 15 residues. Germline V gives CDR1 LNHNV, CDR2 YYDKDF (reference sequence). V was cut by 1 base and J by 9 bases, with 16 bases left in between. The CDR3: CATSRGSGVEWPQHF. CDR3 DNA sequence: TGTGCCACCAGCAGAGGATCGGGGGTCGAATGGCCCCAGCATTTT.

CDR3 nucleotides: TGTGCCAGCAGCGTAGGTAGCGGGGGGCTGAACACCGGGGAGCTGTTTTTT. Its protein is CASSVGSGGLNTGELFF. The chain combines TRBV9 with TRBJ2-2; 10 nucleotides align to TRBD2. The CDR3 extends over 17 amino acids. V lost 0 bases and J lost 1; bases outside the gene matches: 3. Per germline, CDR1 SGDLS and CDR2 YYNGEE.

The rearrangement links TRBV6-6 to TRBJ1-2; 7 bases are shared with TRBD1. This CDR3 has 16 amino acids. The germline V gene has CDR1 MNHNY and CDR2 SVGAGI (reference sequence). The V gene end was trimmed by 6 bases and the J gene end by 8 bases; junction bases not matched to a gene: 18. DNA of the CDR3: TGTGCCAGCAGCTACCTTGGACAGGCCCTAAGCTGGGGCTACACCTTC. Translating it yields CASSYLGQALSWGYTF.

DNA for the CDR3: TGTGCCAGCAGTTTGGGGAGGCAGGACTACAATGAGCAGTTCTTC. This sequence encodes CASSLGRQDYNEQFF. The chain carries TRBV28 and TRBJ2-1, with a tentative D call TRBD2 (6 bases). V was pared by 3 bases and J by 3 bases, with 12 bases between. The germline V gene encodes CDR1 MDHEN and CDR2 SYDVKM. This CDR3 has 15 residues.

V usage is TRBV2 and J usage is TRBJ2-5, with 11 bases that match TRBD1. TRBJ2-7 matches the DNA end more closely, so the J call is doubtful. The CDR3 covers 14 residues. Per germline, CDR1 SNHLY and CDR2 FYNNEI. The CDR3 DNA sequence: TGTGCCAGCAGTCCGGACAGGGGGCGGCGCGAGCAGTACTTC. It yields the protein CASSPDRGRREQYF.